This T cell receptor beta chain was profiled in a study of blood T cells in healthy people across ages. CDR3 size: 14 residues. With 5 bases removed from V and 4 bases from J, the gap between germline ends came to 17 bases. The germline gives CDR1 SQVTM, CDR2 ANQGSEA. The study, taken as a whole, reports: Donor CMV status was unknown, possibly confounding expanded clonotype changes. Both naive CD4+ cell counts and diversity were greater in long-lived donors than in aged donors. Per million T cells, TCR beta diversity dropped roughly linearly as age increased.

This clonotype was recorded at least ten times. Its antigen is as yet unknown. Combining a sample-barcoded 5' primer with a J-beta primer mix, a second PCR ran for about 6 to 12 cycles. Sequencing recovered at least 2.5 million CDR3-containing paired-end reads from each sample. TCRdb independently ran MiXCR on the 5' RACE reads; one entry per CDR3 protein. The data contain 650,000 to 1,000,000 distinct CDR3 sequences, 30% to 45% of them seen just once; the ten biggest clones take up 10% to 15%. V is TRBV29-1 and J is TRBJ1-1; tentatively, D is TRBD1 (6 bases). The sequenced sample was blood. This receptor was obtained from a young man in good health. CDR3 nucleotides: TGCAGCGTTACTAGGGGGAGAGCGGGCACTGAAGCTTTCTTT. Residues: CSVTRGRAGTEAFF.